One T cell receptor (beta chain) is described in this entry. Original processing notes: Cell counts per sample came from amplifying reference gene primers. Here immunoSEQ multiplex PCR was the method, and the copy in TCRdb shows in-frame clones only, minus some. That table is the source of V, J and clone size, and D and trimming were worked out from the DNA. The table shows approximately 70,000 clones, with 90% to 95% occurring only once. This specimen comes from a study of blood T cell repertoires in COVID-19. Study as a whole: The study drew acute and convalescent COVID-19 samples from the United States, Italy and Spain. T cells, B-cell-depleted T cells, or PBMCs provided the cDNA or gDNA that served as material.

V gave up 2 bases and J gave up 4 bases; unmatched junction bases: 13. Germline V CDR1 and CDR2: LGHNA, YNFKEQ. This CDR3 is built from 17 residues. Seattle researchers signed up patients amid active infection and tracked them longitudinally. Input material: peripheral blood. The origin of this receptor is a man aged 45-60 years with COVID-19, enrolled during active disease. The chain links TRBV4-2 to TRBJ1-2, with 7 positions matching TRBD1. The CDR3 coding sequence is TGTGCCAGCAGCCAACCGAAGACAGGGTTGACGTTCTATGGCTACACCTTC. Translated, it gives CASSQPKTGLTFYGYTF.